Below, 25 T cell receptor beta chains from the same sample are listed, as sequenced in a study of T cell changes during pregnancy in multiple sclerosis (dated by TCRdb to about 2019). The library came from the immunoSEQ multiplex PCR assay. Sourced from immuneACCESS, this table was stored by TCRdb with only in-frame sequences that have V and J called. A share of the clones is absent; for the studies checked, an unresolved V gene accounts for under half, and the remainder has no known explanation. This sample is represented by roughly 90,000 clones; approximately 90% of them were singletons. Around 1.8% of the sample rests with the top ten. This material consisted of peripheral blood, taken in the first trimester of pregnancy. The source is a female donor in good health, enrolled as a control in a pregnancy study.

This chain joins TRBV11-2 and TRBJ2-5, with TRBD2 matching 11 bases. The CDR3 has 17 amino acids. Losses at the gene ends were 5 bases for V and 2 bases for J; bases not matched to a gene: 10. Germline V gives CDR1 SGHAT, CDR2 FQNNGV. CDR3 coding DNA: TGTGCCAGCAGCCCGGGACTAGCGGAAGTTCAACAAGAGACCCAGTACTTC. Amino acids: CASSPGLAEVQQETQYF.

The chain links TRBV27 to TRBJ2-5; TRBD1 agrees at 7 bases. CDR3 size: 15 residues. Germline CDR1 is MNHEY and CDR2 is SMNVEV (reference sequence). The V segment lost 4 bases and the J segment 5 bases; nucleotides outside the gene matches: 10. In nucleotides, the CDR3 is TGTGCCAGCAGTTCGTTCCTAGACAGGGTCGAGACCCAGTACTTC. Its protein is CASSSFLDRVETQYF.

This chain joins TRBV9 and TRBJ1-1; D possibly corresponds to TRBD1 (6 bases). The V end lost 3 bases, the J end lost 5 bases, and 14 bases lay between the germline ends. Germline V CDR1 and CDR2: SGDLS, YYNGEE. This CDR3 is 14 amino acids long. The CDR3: CASSASQGFTEAFF. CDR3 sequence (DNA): TGTGCCAGCAGCGCATCTCAGGGGTTTACTGAAGCTTTCTTT.

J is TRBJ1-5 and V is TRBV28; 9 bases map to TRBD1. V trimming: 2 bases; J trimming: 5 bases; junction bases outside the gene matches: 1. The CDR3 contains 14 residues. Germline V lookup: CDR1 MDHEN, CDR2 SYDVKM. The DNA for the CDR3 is TGTGCCAGCAGTTTAAGACAGGGGGATCAGCCCCAGCATTTT. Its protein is CASSLRQGDQPQHF.

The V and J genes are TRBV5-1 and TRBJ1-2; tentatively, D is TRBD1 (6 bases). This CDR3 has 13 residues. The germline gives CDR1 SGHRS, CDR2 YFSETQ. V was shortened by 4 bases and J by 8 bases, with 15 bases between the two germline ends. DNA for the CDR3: TGCGCCAGCAGCAACATAAGGGGGAGCGGCTACACCTTC. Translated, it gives CASSNIRGSGYTF.

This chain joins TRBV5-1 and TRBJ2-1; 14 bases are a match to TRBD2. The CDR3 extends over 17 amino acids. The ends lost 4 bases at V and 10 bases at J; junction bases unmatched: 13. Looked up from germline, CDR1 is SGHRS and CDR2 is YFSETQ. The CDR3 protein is CASSRGATSGGDQEQFF. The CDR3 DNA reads TGCGCCAGCAGCCGAGGGGCGACTAGCGGGGGGGATCAGGAGCAGTTCTTC.

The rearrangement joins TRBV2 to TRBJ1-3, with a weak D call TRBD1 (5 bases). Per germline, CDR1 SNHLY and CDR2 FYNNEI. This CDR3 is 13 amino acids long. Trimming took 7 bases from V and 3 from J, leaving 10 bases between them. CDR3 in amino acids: CASTGSFGNTIYF. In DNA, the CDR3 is TGTGCCAGCACAGGGTCCTTTGGAAACACCATATATTTT.

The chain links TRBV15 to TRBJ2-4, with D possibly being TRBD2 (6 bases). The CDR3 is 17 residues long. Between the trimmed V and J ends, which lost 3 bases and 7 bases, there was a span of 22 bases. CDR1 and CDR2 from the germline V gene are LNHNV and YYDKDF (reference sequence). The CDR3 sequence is CATSSPGKAPGGNIQYF. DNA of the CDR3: TGTGCCACCAGCAGCCCAGGGAAGGCGCCAGGAGGGAACATTCAGTACTTC.

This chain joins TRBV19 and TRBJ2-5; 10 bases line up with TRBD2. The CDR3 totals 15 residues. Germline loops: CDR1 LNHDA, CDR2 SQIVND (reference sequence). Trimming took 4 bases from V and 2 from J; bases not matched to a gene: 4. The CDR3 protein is CASSRTSGIQETQYF. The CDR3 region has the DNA TGTGCCAGTAGTAGGACTAGCGGTATACAAGAGACCCAGTACTTC.

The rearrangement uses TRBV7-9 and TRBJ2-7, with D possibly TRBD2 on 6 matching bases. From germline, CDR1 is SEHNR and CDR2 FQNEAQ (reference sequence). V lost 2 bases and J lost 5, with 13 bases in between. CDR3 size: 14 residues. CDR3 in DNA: TGTGCCAGCAGCTTACAGGGAGGCGGCAACGAGCAGTACTTC. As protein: CASSLQGGGNEQYF. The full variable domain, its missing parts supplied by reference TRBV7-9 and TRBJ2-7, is DTGVSQNPRHKITKRGQNVTFRCDPISEHNRLYWYRQTLGQGPEFLTYFQNEAQLEKSRLLSDRFSAERPKGSFSTLEIQRTEQGDSAMYLCASSLQGGGNEQYFGPGTRLTVT.

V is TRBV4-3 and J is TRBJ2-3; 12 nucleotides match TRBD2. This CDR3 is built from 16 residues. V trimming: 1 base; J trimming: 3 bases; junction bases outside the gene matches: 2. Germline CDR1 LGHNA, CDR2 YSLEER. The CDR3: CASSQGTSGATDTQYF. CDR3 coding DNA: TGCGCCAGCAGCCAAGGGACTAGCGGGGCAACAGATACGCAGTATTTT.

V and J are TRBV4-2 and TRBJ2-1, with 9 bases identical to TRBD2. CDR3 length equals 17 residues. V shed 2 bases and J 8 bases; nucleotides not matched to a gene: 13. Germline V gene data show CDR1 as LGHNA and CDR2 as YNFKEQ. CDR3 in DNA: TGTGCCAGCAGCCAAATTGGAGCGGGGGGCCTTAAGGATGAGCAGTTCTTC. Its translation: CASSQIGAGGLKDEQFF.

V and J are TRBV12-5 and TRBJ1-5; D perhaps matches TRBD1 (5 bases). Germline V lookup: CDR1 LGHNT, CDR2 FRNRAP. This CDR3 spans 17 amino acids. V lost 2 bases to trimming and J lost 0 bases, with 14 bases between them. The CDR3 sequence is CASGLPGTQYSNQPQHF. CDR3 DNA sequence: TGTGCTAGTGGTTTGCCTGGGACTCAGTATAGCAATCAGCCCCAGCATTTT.

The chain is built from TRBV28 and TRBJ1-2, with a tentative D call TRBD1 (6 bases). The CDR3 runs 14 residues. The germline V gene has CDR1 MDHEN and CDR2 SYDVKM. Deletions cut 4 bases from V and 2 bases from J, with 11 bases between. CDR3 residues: CASSSQDRNYGYTF. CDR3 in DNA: TGTGCCAGCAGTTCCCAGGACAGAAACTATGGCTACACCTTC.

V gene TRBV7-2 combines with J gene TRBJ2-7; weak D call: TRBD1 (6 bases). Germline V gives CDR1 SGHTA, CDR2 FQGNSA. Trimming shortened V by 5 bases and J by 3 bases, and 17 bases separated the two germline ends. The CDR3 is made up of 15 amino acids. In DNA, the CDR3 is TGTGCCAGCAGCCCCCGGGACACGAGATTCTACGAGCAGTACTTC. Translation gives CASSPRDTRFYEQYF. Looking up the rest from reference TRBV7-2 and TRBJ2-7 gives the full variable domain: GAGVSQSPSNKVTEKGKDVELRCDPISGHTALYWYRQSLGQGLEFLIYFQGNSAPDKSGLPSDRFSAERTGGSVSTLTIQRTQQEDSAVYLCASSPRDTRFYEQYFGPGTRLTVT.

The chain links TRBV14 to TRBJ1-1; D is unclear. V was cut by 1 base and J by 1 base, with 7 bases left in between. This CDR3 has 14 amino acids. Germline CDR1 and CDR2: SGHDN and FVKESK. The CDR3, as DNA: TGTGCCAGCAGCCAAGGCGGAGCGAACACTGAAGCTTTCTTT. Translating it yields CASSQGGANTEAFF.

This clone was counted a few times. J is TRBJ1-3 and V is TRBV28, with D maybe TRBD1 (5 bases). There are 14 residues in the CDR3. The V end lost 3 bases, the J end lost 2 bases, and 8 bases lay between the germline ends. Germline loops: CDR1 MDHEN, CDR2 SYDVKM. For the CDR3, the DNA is TGTGCCAGCAGTTTGCTCAGGGCTGGAAACACCATATATTTT. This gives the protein CASSLLRAGNTIYF.

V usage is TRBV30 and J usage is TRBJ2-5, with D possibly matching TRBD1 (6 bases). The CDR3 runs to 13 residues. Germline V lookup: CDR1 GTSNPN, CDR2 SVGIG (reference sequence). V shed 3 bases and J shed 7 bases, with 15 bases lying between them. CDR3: CAWSLGGTGTQYF. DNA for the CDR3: TGTGCCTGGAGCCTAGGGGGAACGGGGACCCAGTACTTC.

CDR3 protein: CASSQDYTLAVYF. The CDR3 nucleotides read TGTGCCAGCAGCCAAGATTATACCTTGGCGGTATATTTT. The V call is TRBV14, the J call TRBJ1-3; D remains ambiguous. This CDR3 is 13 amino acids long. Per the germline V gene, CDR1 is SGHDN and CDR2 is FVKESK. The V end lost 0 bases, the J end lost 14 bases, and 14 bases lay between the germline ends.

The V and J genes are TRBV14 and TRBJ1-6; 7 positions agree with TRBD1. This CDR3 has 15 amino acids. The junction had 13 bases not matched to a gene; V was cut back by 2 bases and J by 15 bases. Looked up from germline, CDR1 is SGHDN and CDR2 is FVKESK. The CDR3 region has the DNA TGTGCCAGCAGCCAAAGTTCGGCAGGGGGATTGCACCTCCACTTT. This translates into CASSQSSAGGLHLHF.

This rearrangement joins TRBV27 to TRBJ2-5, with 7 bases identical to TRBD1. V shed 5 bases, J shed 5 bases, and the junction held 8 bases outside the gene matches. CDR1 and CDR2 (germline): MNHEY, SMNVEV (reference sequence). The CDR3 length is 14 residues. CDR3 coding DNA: TGTGCCAGCAGTCGCCCGGGACAGTGGGAGACCCAGTACTTC. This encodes CASSRPGQWETQYF.

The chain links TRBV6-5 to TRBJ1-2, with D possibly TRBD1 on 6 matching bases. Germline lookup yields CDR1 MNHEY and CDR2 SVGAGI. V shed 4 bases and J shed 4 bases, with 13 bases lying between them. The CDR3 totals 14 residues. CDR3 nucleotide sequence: TGTGCCAGCAGTTCAGGGGACCCCCCCTATGGCTACACCTTC. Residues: CASSSGDPPYGYTF.

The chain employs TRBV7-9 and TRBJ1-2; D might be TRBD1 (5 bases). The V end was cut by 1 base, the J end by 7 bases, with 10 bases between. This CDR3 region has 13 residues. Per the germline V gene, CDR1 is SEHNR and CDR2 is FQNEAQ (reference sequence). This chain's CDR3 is CASSLGGRAGYTF. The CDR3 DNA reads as TGTGCCAGCAGCTTAGGAGGCAGGGCTGGCTACACCTTC.

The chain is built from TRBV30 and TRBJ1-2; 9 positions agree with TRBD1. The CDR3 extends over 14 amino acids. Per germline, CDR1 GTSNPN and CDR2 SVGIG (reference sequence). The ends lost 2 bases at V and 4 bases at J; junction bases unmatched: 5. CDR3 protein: CAWSTGQGGYGYTF. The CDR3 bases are TGTGCCTGGAGTACGGGACAGGGTGGCTATGGCTACACCTTC.

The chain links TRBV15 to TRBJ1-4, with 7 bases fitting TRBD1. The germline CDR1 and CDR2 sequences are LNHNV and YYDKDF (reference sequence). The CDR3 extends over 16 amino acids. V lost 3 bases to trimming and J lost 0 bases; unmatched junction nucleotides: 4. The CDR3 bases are TGTGCCACCAGCAGCAGGGGGTCTTCAACTAATGAAAAACTGTTTTTT. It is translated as CATSSRGSSTNEKLFF. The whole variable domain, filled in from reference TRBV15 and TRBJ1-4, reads DAMVIQNPRYQVTQFGKPVTLSCSQTLNHNVMYWYQQKSSQAPKLLFHYYDKDFNNEADTPDNFQSRRPNTSFCFLDIRSPGLGDTAMYLCATSSRGSSTNEKLFFGSGTQLSVL.